Listed below are T cell receptor beta chains from one sample, sequenced in a study of T cells in Graves' hyperthyroidism and ophthalmopathy. Each CDR3 protein is one row after TCRdb ran MiXCR on the multiplex PCR reads. The repertoire includes 500,000 to 600,000 distinct CDR3 sequences, just over 45% of them detected once, and more than 7% sits in the top ten. Input material: peripheral blood or thyroid tissue (not recorded which). These receptors all come from a woman aged 18-35 years with Graves' hyperthyroidism. CDR3s include the opening cysteine and the closing phenylalanine or tryptophan. D genes are given only for firm matches. The size entry is marked missing in some rows and otherwise reads once, few, many or a size class.

cdr3_nt,cdr3_aa,v_call,j_call,clone_size,d_call
TGCGCCAGCAGGACTGGGGAGTGGGAGGGCCTCGAGCAGTACTTC,CASRTGEWEGLEQYF,TRBV5-1,TRBJ2-7,many,TRBD2
TGCGGTGCTCGCCGGGACAGGGGCTCACCCCTCCACTTT,CGARRDRGSPLHF,TRBV20-1,TRBJ1-6,NA,TRBD1
TGTGCCAGCAGTGCTAGTCTTAAGGCAGAGACCCAGTACTTC,CASSASLKAETQYF,TRBV25-1,TRBJ2-5,NA,NA
TGTGCCACCAGCACCGACAGGGGGCTTGGAAACACCATATATTTT,CATSTDRGLGNTIYF,TRBV15,TRBJ1-3,NA,TRBD1
TGTGCCAGCAGCTTCAGGGGGGGAGCGAACACCGGGGAGCTGTTTTTT,CASSFRGGANTGELFF,TRBV7-2,TRBJ2-2,many,NA
TGTGCCAGCAGTGAAGACGCGGGAGGAAACACCATATATTTT,CASSEDAGGNTIYF,TRBV2,TRBJ1-3,NA,NA
TGTGCCTGGACCGGAACGAAAGAGACCCAGTACTTC,CAWTGTKETQYF,TRBV30,TRBJ2-5,NA,NA
TGTGCCAGCAGACCTATTGGCGGCCCCTACAATGAGCTGTTTTTT,CASRPIGGPYNELFF,TRBV12-3/TRBV12-4,TRBJ2-2,NA,NA
TGTGCCATCAGTGGTCTAGAGGAGGGGGATACTGAAGCTTTCTTT,CAISGLEEGDTEAFF,TRBV10-3,TRBJ1-1,NA,NA
TGTGCCAGCAGCCTCCTCGAGCCAAGGGTTCAGCCCCAGCATTTT,CASSLLEPRVQPQHF,TRBV3-1,TRBJ1-5,many,NA
TGTGCCAGCAGCTTAATGTCAGGAGACAGGGGCTATGGCTACACCTTC,CASSLMSGDRGYGYTF,TRBV7-6,TRBJ1-2,many,TRBD1
TGTGCCACCAGTGGACAGGGGTCCCGGGAGAGGTGCTACGAGCAGTACTTC,CATSGQGSRERCYEQYF,TRBV24-1,TRBJ2-7,once,TRBD1
TGCAGTGCTACCATTAGGGGTTCACCCCTCCACTTT,CSATIRGSPLHF,TRBV20-1,TRBJ1-6,NA,NA
TGTGCCAGCAGCCCCCTATGGACGGGGGGCGGTCAGTCCTATAATTCACCCCTCCACTTT,CASSPLWTGGGQSYNSPLHF,TRBV7-2,TRBJ1-6,NA,NA
TGTGCCAGCAGCTTAGGACTCCCAGTCAGGGGGCAAGAGACCCAGTACTTC,CASSLGLPVRGQETQYF,TRBV7-2,TRBJ2-5,many,TRBD1
TGTGCCAGCAGCTTGAGACTAGCGGGAGGGCCCAATGAGCAGTTCTTC,CASSLRLAGGPNEQFF,TRBV7-8,TRBJ2-1,few,TRBD2
TGTGCCAGCAGCGCAACCGGACGGACTAGCGGGACGTACAATGAGCAGTACTTC,CASSATGRTSGTYNEQYF,TRBV7-9,TRBJ2-7,NA,TRBD2
TGCAGCTCCCGGGACATGAGGGATGGCTACACCTTC,CSSRDMRDGYTF,TRBV29-1,TRBJ1-2,NA,NA
TGTGCCAGCCACAGACAGGGGGAGAATGGCTACACCTTC,CASHRQGENGYTF,TRBV2,TRBJ1-2,NA,TRBD1
TGTGCCATCAGTGAGTTAACCGGGACTAGCGGGACTTACGAGCAGTACTTC,CAISELTGTSGTYEQYF,TRBV6-1,TRBJ2-7,few,TRBD2
TGTGCCAGCAGTGAAACCGGGACACCAGCCTCTGGGGCCAACGTCCTGACTTTC,CASSETGTPASGANVLTF,TRBV2,TRBJ2-6,once,NA